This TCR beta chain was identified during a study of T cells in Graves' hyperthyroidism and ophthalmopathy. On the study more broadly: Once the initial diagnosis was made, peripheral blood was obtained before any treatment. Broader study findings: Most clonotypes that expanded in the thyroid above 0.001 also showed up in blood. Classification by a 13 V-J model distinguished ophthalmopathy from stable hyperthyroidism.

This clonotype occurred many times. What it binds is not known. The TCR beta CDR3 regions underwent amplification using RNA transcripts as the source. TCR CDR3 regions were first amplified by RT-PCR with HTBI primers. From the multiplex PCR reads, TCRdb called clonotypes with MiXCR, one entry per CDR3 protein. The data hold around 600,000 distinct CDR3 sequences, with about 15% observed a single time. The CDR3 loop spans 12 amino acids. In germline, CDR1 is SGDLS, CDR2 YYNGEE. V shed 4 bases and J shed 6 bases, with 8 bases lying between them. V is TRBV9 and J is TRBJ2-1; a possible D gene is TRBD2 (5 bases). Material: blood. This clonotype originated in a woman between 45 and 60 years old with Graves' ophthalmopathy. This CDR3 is CASSPTSNEQFF. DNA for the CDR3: TGTGCCAGCAGCCCAACTAGCAATGAGCAGTTCTTC.